A single sample is the source of the 10 T cell receptor beta chains below, sequenced in a study of T cell changes during pregnancy in multiple sclerosis. Measured with immunoSEQ multiplex PCR; TCRdb has only the in-frame clones, and not every one. The table includes 55,000 to 70,000 clones, roughly 94% detected once. The material was peripheral blood, obtained in the second trimester of pregnancy. These receptors came from a female donor in good health, enrolled as a control in a pregnancy study.

The chain employs TRBV5-1 and TRBJ2-5; D remains unclear. The CDR3 is 14 amino acids. V shed 4 bases and J shed 2 bases, with 12 bases lying between them. Germline-derived CDR1 and CDR2 are SGHRS and YFSETQ. CDR3 nucleotides: TGCGCCAGCAGCGCATCTAGTTATCAAGAGACCCAGTACTTC. This gives the protein CASSASSYQETQYF.

This clone was seen just once. V usage is TRBV28 and J usage is TRBJ1-5; no reliable D call. Between the trimmed V and J ends, which lost 7 bases and 6 bases, there was a span of 16 bases. The CDR3 is made up of 14 amino acids. The V gene's germline CDR1 is MDHEN and CDR2 SYDVKM. CDR3 nucleotides: TGTGCCAGCAACCTTGGACTGTCAGGTCAGCCCCAGCATTTT. This gives the protein CASNLGLSGQPQHF.

This clone showed up just once. The chain links TRBV28 to TRBJ2-1; 7 positions match TRBD1. The CDR3 is 14 residues long. CDR1 MDHEN and CDR2 SYDVKM come from the germline V gene. V gave up 5 bases and J gave up 3 bases; unmatched junction bases: 4. The CDR3 reads CASSLDRVYNEQFF. The CDR3 DNA is TGTGCCAGCAGTCTAGACAGGGTCTACAATGAGCAGTTCTTC.

This chain joins TRBV5-4 and TRBJ2-7, with a tentative D call TRBD1 (6 bases). Trimming left V 5 bases short and J 2 bases short, with 17 bases between. The V gene's germline CDR1 is SGHNT and CDR2 YYREEE (reference sequence). The CDR3 contains 15 residues. Here the CDR3 DNA reads TGTGCCAGCAGTCCGGTCGGGAAGGGGGCCTACGAGCAGTACTTC. Its translation: CASSPVGKGAYEQYF.

The CDR3 bases are TGTGCCAGTAGTATATATCGGTTCCAAGAGACCCAGTACTTC. Amino acids: CASSIYRFQETQYF. This chain connects TRBV19 to TRBJ2-5; D not certain. The CDR3 length is 14 residues. V was pared by 2 bases and J by 1 base, with 8 bases between. Germline lookup yields CDR1 LNHDA and CDR2 SQIVND (reference sequence). Full variable domain (remainder filled in from reference TRBV19 and TRBJ2-5): DGGITQSPKYLFRKEGQNVTLSCEQNLNHDAMYWYRQDPGQGLRLIYYSQIVNDFQKGDIAEGYSVSREKKESFPLTVTSAQKNPTAFYLCASSIYRFQETQYFGPGTRLLVL.

J is TRBJ1-2 and V is TRBV5-8; D unclear. The germline gives CDR1 SGHTS, CDR2 YDEGEE. Trimming left V 0 bases short and J 8 bases short, with 14 bases between. CDR3 length equals 14 residues. This chain's CDR3 is CASSLDRRAGGYTF. The CDR3 DNA follows: TGTGCCAGCAGCTTGGATAGGAGGGCAGGCGGCTACACCTTC.

This clone was observed once. The chain joins TRBV9 to TRBJ2-3; D ambiguous. This CDR3 has 15 residues. Trimming stripped 0 bases from V and 2 bases from J, with 10 bases between. Germline CDR1 SGDLS, CDR2 YYNGEE. The CDR3 DNA reads TGTGCCAGCAGCGTAGTAAGTACTGCCACAGATACGCAGTATTTT. Its translation is CASSVVSTATDTQYF.

The V and J genes are TRBV27 and TRBJ2-7; D is perhaps TRBD1 (5 bases). This CDR3 contains 14 residues. V was trimmed by 10 bases and J by 3 bases, leaving 19 bases between them. Germline CDR1 is MNHEY and CDR2 is SMNVEV (reference sequence). This CDR3 reads CATRRGIGVYEQYF. The CDR3 region has the DNA TGTGCCACCCGTAGGGGAATAGGGGTCTACGAGCAGTACTTC.

V is TRBV27 and J is TRBJ2-2; 14 bases align to TRBD2. V shed 4 bases and J 6 bases; nucleotides not matched to a gene: 10. This CDR3 has 18 residues. CDR1 is MNHEY, CDR2 SMNVEV, per germline (reference sequence). The CDR3 is CASSSTTSGRARAGELFF. As DNA, the CDR3 is TGTGCCAGCAGTTCCACGACTAGCGGGAGGGCCAGGGCCGGGGAGCTGTTTTTT.

Here the CDR3 reads CASSLSGRGETQYF. CDR3 nucleotide sequence: TGTGCCAGCAGCTTGAGCGGGAGAGGAGAGACCCAGTACTTC. V gene TRBV5-6 combines with J gene TRBJ2-5, with 8 nucleotides matching TRBD2. This CDR3 is built from 14 residues. The V gene end was trimmed by 1 base and the J gene end by 4 bases; junction bases not matched to a gene: 3. Germline lookup yields CDR1 SGHDT and CDR2 YYEEEE.